This passage covers 8 T cell receptor beta chains from one sample sequenced in a study of blood T cells in healthy people across ages (dated by TCRdb to the mid-2010s). The library came from 5' RACE. Reads for this sample came from an Illumina HiSeq 2500. A second PCR of roughly 7 to 11 cycles was performed with a sample-barcoded 5' primer and a J-beta primer mix. Using fastp at Q25 and MiXCR, TCRdb reprocessed the public reads and kept productive beta chains. Identical CDR3 protein sequences are pooled into one entry, listed with their most common genes and DNA. Recorded for this sample are 750,000 to 950,000 distinct CDR3 sequences; about 48% of them occurred a single time. The ten largest clonotypes hold roughly 37% of the sample. The sequenced material came from blood. Receptor source: a man older than 75 in good health.

The gene calls are TRBV7-9 and TRBJ2-3; D is tentatively TRBD1 or TRBD2 (7 bases each). The CDR3 length is 16 residues. Per germline, CDR1 SEHNR and CDR2 FQNEAQ (reference sequence). V dropped 3 bases and J dropped 4 bases, with 17 bases sitting between them. The DNA for the CDR3 is TGTGCCAGCAGCTTGGGGGAGACAGGGAGGGCAGATACGCAGTATTTT. Protein product: CASSLGETGRADTQYF.

This clonotype has a single count. CDR3 bases: TGTGCCAGCAGCTCCCCTCTCCGACTAGCGGGAGAGGGGGATGAGCAGTTCTTC. Its protein is CASSSPLRLAGEGDEQFF. The rearrangement joins TRBV7-9 to TRBJ2-1, with 12 bases fitting TRBD2. Germline V gene sequence: CDR1 SEHNR, CDR2 FQNEAQ (reference sequence). The CDR3 extends over 18 amino acids. V lost 4 bases and J lost 8; bases outside the gene matches: 15.

The chain's CDR3 is CASTIRDSSYSNQPQHF. The CDR3 coding sequence is TGCGCCAGCACCATTCGGGACAGCAGTTATAGCAATCAGCCCCAGCATTTT. The rearrangement uses TRBV5-1 and TRBJ1-5; 7 nucleotides match TRBD1. The junction had 12 bases not matched to a gene; V was cut back by 6 bases and J by 0 bases. The CDR3 runs 17 residues. Germline lookup yields CDR1 SGHRS and CDR2 YFSETQ.

The genes are TRBV20-1 and TRBJ2-3, with 12 bases aligning to TRBD2. The CDR3 sequence is 15 residues long. The V gene's germline CDR1 is DFQATT and CDR2 SNEGSKA (reference sequence). J lost 14 bases, V lost 0 bases, and 12 bases had no gene match. The CDR3 region has the DNA TGCAGTGCTAGAGATCAGACTAGCGGGAGCAGATACGCGTATTTT. Translated, it gives CSARDQTSGSRYAYF.

The genes are TRBV10-3 and TRBJ2-3; TRBD2 matches at 8 bases. V shed 6 bases and J 6 bases; nucleotides not matched to a gene: 14. The germline CDR1 and CDR2 sequences are ENHRY and SYGVKD. This CDR3 region has 16 residues. CDR3 protein: CAIRAFGLAGDDTQYF. CDR3 sequence (DNA): TGTGCCATCAGGGCCTTCGGACTAGCAGGGGATGATACGCAGTATTTT.

The chain combines TRBV6-6 with TRBJ1-5; TRBD1 is a possible D gene (6 bases). Per germline, CDR1 MNHNY and CDR2 SVGAGI (reference sequence). The CDR3 length is 14 residues. V dropped 2 bases and J dropped 4 bases, with 9 bases sitting between them. CDR3 DNA sequence: TGTGCCAGCAGTTACGCACAGGGTAATCAGCCCCAGCATTTT. Translated: CASSYAQGNQPQHF.

The chain uses TRBV6-2 or TRBV6-3 and TRBJ2-1; perhaps TRBD2 as D (6 bases). Germline-derived CDR1 and CDR2 are MNHEY and SVGEGT. CDR3 length: 17 residues. V was pared by 5 bases and J by 7 bases, with 24 bases between. The CDR3 here is CASSPLRGSGSGNEQFF. Here the CDR3 DNA reads TGTGCCAGCAGTCCCCTTCGGGGGAGCGGGTCCGGGAATGAGCAGTTCTTC.

The chain employs TRBV5-1 and TRBJ2-3; D is ambiguous. Trimming left V 3 bases short and J 2 bases short, with 13 bases between. The germline V gene has CDR1 SGHRS and CDR2 YFSETQ. The CDR3 has 15 residues. CDR3 bases: TGCGCCAGCAGCTCCTTAGAGAGTCTCACAGATACGCAGTATTTT. Amino acids: CASSSLESLTDTQYF.